A single sample is the source of the 22 T cell receptor beta chains below, sequenced in a study of OX40 agonist ivuxolimab in advanced cancers. The repertoire was sequenced with immunoSEQ multiplex PCR; TCRdb's copy has only in-frame clones and lacks some. Here the sample spans under 85,000 clones, 87% being singletons. Material: CD4+ or CD8+ T cells sorted from blood, obtained in a trial of the OX40 agonist ivuxolimab. The receptors were gathered from an adult with an advanced solid tumor such as melanoma, head and neck, liver or kidney cancer.

This clone was recorded only once. The chain couples TRBV7-6 to TRBJ2-2; no clear D. The V gene's germline CDR1 is SGHVS and CDR2 FNYEAQ. V was pared by 1 base and J by 5 bases, with 5 bases between. The CDR3 sequence is 13 residues long. The CDR3 is CASSLVRTGELFF. The DNA for the CDR3 is TGTGCCAGCAGCTTAGTCCGAACCGGGGAGCTGTTTTTT.

Here the CDR3 reads CASSRLRGHQVGELFF. The CDR3 coding sequence is TGTGCCAGCTCACGACTGCGAGGACACCAGGTCGGGGAGCTGTTTTTT. V gene TRBV18 combines with J gene TRBJ2-2; possibly TRBD1 for D (5 bases). CDR3 length: 16 amino acids. The germline V gene has CDR1 KGHSH and CDR2 LQKENI. V was pared by 4 bases and J by 7 bases, with 19 bases between.

The V call is TRBV6-6, the J call TRBJ1-5; 8 bases are a match to TRBD1. The CDR3 runs 14 residues. V shed 11 bases, J shed 6 bases, and the junction held 12 bases outside the gene matches. In germline, CDR1 is MNHNY, CDR2 SVGAGI (reference sequence). CDR3: CAVGRGLVSQPQHF. CDR3 DNA: TGTGCCGTGGGCAGGGGGCTGGTGAGTCAGCCCCAGCATTTT.

The V and J genes are TRBV5-4 and TRBJ2-5, with 14 bases lining up with TRBD2. Germline trimming cut 4 bases from V and 7 bases from J; bases unmatched to any gene: 9. Germline CDR1 SGHNT, CDR2 YYREEE (reference sequence). The CDR3 sequence is 16 residues long. In nucleotides, the CDR3 is TGTGCCAGCAGCCTGGGACTAGCGGGAGAGAGAGTGACCCAGTACTTC. The encoded protein is CASSLGLAGERVTQYF.

A few counts support this clone. This chain connects TRBV19 to TRBJ2-5; 16 nucleotides match TRBD2. CDR1 is LNHDA, CDR2 SQIVND, per germline (reference sequence). V gave up 4 bases and J gave up 4 bases; unmatched junction bases: 6. The CDR3 is 17 amino acids. The CDR3 sequence is CASSKGLAGGPVETQYF. The CDR3 nucleotides read TGTGCCAGTAGTAAGGGACTAGCGGGAGGGCCGGTAGAGACCCAGTACTTC.

The chain combines TRBV5-1 with TRBJ1-6; TRBD1 matches 7 bases. V was pared by 4 bases and J by 5 bases, with 15 bases of the junction left unmatched. The germline V gene has CDR1 SGHRS and CDR2 YFSETQ. The CDR3 has 18 amino acids. The CDR3 sequence is CASSRRSGTGADNSPLHF. The CDR3, as DNA: TGCGCCAGCAGCCGGCGTTCGGGTACAGGGGCCGATAATTCACCCCTCCACTTT.

CDR3 nucleotides: TGCGCCAGCAGCCAAGAGGCCGGGAGGGCCCTAGGAGAGACCCAGTACTTC. Translation gives CASSQEAGRALGETQYF. The chain employs TRBV4-3 and TRBJ2-5; 8 bases agree with TRBD2. The CDR3 totals 17 residues. CDR1 is LGHNA, CDR2 YSLEER, per germline. J lost 4 bases, V lost 0 bases, and 10 bases had no gene match.

The V gene is TRBV10-1, the J gene TRBJ1-5, with 7 nucleotides matching TRBD1. V lost 0 bases to trimming and J lost 10 bases; unmatched junction nucleotides: 3. Germline CDR1 WNHNN, CDR2 SYGVQD (reference sequence). The CDR3 is 13 residues long. CDR3 DNA: TGCGCCAGCAGTGAGTCCCACAGGGGACCCCAGCATTTT. Amino acid sequence: CASSESHRGPQHF.

The chain carries TRBV7-7 and TRBJ2-5; tentatively, D is TRBD1 (5 bases). This CDR3 spans 15 amino acids. Germline CDR1 reads SSHAT; CDR2 reads FNYEAQ (reference sequence). V dropped 1 base and J dropped 5 bases, with 14 bases sitting between them. CDR3 nucleotide sequence: TGTGCCAGCAGCTTAGGCGGACAACCCGTGGAGACCCAGTACTTC. This gives the protein CASSLGGQPVETQYF.

V is TRBV7-9 and J is TRBJ2-5; no clear D. The germline CDR1 and CDR2 sequences are SEHNR and FQNEAQ (reference sequence). CDR3 length: 14 residues. The ends were cut back, 4 bases at V and 1 base at J, with 10 bases in the middle. DNA of the CDR3: TGTGCCAGCAGCTCGAGGATAGTCCAAGAGACCCAGTACTTC. Its translation: CASSSRIVQETQYF. The full variable domain, its missing parts supplied by reference TRBV7-9 and TRBJ2-5, is DTGVSQNPRHKITKRGQNVTFRCDPISEHNRLYWYRQTLGQGPEFLTYFQNEAQLEKSRLLSDRFSAERPKGSFSTLEIQRTEQGDSAMYLCASSSRIVQETQYFGPGTRLLVL.

This clone has just a few counts. V gene TRBV19 combines with J gene TRBJ1-1; no reliable D call. Germline CDR1 LNHDA, CDR2 SQIVND (reference sequence). V lost 3 bases to trimming and J lost 3 bases, with 11 bases between them. This CDR3 has 14 residues. Here the CDR3 reads CASSIQGSHTEAFF. The CDR3 bases are TGTGCCAGTAGTATTCAAGGCAGCCACACTGAAGCTTTCTTT.

In the case of this clone: The germline gene is not matched at one end of the junction; a read error may be the cause. The gene calls are TRBV18 and TRBJ2-1; TRBD2 aligns across 10 bases. Per the germline V gene, CDR1 is KGHSH and CDR2 is LQKENI. This CDR3 is 17 amino acids long. The CDR3 sequence is CASSPPGSGGSYNEQIF. In DNA, the CDR3 is TGTGCCAGCTCACCACCTGGTAGCGGGGGGTCCTACAATGAGCAGATCTTC.

This clone was seen once. The chain couples TRBV15 to TRBJ2-2; TRBD1 agrees at 9 bases. This CDR3 spans 15 amino acids. Unmatched junction bases numbered 2, after V lost 3 bases and J lost 3 bases. Germline V gene lookup returns CDR1 LNHNV and CDR2 YYDKDF (reference sequence). The CDR3 DNA is TGTGCCACCAGCAGGCGGGACAGGGACACCGGGGAGCTGTTTTTT. It translates to CATSRRDRDTGELFF.

This chain joins TRBV18 and TRBJ1-5; 7 bases match TRBD1. The CDR3 sequence is 14 residues long. The trim removed 3 bases at V and 13 bases at J, leaving 12 bases unmatched. CDR1 KGHSH and CDR2 LQKENI come from the germline V gene. The CDR3 DNA follows: TGTGCCAGCTCACCTGGTCAGGGGGACCCAGATCAGCATTTT. As protein: CASSPGQGDPDQHF.

The CDR3 DNA is TGTGCCAGCAGGCAGGGGAACACAGATACGCAGTATTTT. This translates into CASRQGNTDTQYF. The chain couples TRBV11-2 to TRBJ2-3; D possibly corresponds to TRBD1 (6 bases). V dropped 6 bases and J dropped 2 bases, with 9 bases sitting between them. CDR1 and CDR2 from the germline V gene are SGHAT and FQNNGV. The CDR3 is 13 amino acids.

V is TRBV4-1 and J is TRBJ2-7; D possibly corresponds to TRBD2 (5 bases). The CDR3 has 13 residues. Trimming removed 4 bases from V and 5 bases from J, with 12 bases in between. Looked up from germline, CDR1 is MGHRA and CDR2 is YSYEKL. The CDR3 loop is CASSLRAAHEQYF. CDR3 sequence (DNA): TGCGCCAGCAGCCTGCGGGCCGCTCACGAGCAGTACTTC.

J is TRBJ1-4 and V is TRBV27; perhaps TRBD1 as D (6 bases). Germline V gives CDR1 MNHEY, CDR2 SMNVEV (reference sequence). V was clipped by 3 bases and J by 8 bases, with 13 bases between them. This CDR3 region has 14 residues. The CDR3 nucleotides read TGTGCCAGCAGTTTTTCAGGGGCACGGGAAAAACTGTTTTTT. Encoded protein: CASSFSGAREKLFF.

This chain uses TRBV7-3 with TRBJ2-1; tentatively, D is TRBD2 (6 bases). Germline loops: CDR1 SGHTA, CDR2 FQGTGA. This CDR3 is built from 15 residues. Trimming cost V 5 bases and J 2 bases, with 13 bases left between them. The CDR3 DNA is TGTGCCAGCAGCCCCCGAGCGGGTACCTACAATGAGCAGTTCTTC. Protein sequence: CASSPRAGTYNEQFF.

This clone was detected once. The chain combines TRBV7-9 with TRBJ1-2; no clear D. This CDR3 is built from 15 residues. V dropped 5 bases and J dropped 0 bases, with 13 bases sitting between them. Germline CDR1 SEHNR, CDR2 FQNEAQ (reference sequence). The CDR3, as DNA: TGTGCCAGCAGCGGTAGCACAGTAGCTAACTATGGCTACACCTTC. Amino acid sequence: CASSGSTVANYGYTF.

The chain recombines TRBV7-2 with TRBJ1-3, with 9 nucleotides matching TRBD1. CDR3 length: 17 residues. Unmatched junction bases numbered 10, after V lost 5 bases and J lost 2 bases. Germline values: CDR1 SGHTA, CDR2 FQGNSA. The CDR3 DNA sequence: TGTGCCAGCAGCCCAGGGACAGGGAAAGGACCTGGAAACACCATATATTTT. As protein: CASSPGTGKGPGNTIYF.

This clone showed up just a few times. In nucleotides, the CDR3 is TGTGCCAGCAGCTCCGACAGGGCGGGCGGGGAGCTGTTTTTT. Translated, it gives CASSSDRAGGELFF. This rearrangement joins TRBV7-8 to TRBJ2-2, with 7 bases that match TRBD1. The CDR3 runs to 14 residues. V was pared by 4 bases and J by 7 bases, with 6 bases of the junction left unmatched. Germline V lookup: CDR1 SGHVS, CDR2 FQNEAQ.

The chain links TRBV2 to TRBJ2-1; 10 bases map to TRBD2. V dropped 5 bases and J dropped 3; count of bases not matched to a gene: 4. The V gene's germline CDR1 is SNHLY and CDR2 FYNNEI. This CDR3 contains 15 residues. The CDR3 nucleotides read TGTGCCAGCAGTTCCGGGACTAGCGTCTACAATGAGCAGTTCTTC. Protein sequence: CASSSGTSVYNEQFF.